These T cell receptor beta chains were read from a single sample in a study of blood T cells in healthy people across ages. TCRdb reprocessed the 5' RACE reads with MiXCR, giving one entry per CDR3 protein. Of around 780,000 distinct CDR3 sequences in the sample, under 30% were seen once. These data were likewise used in another study, on T cells of mothers and their children.

The material sequenced was blood. The receptors here all came from a boy aged 10-17 years in good health. CDR3s include the opening cysteine and the closing phenylalanine or tryptophan. The D gene is left open where the match is weak. Some rows mark clone size as missing; the rest say once, few, many or name a class of expanded clone.

CDR3 protein: CASRPQGRLANYGYTF
CDR3 DNA: TGTGCCAGCAGGCCACAGGGACGGTTAGCTAACTATGGCTACACCTTC
J gene: TRBJ1-2
D gene: NA
V gene: TRBV6-1
clone size: few

CDR3 protein: CASSVSPSDNEQFF
CDR3 DNA: TGTGCCAGCAGCGTTTCTCCTAGCGACAATGAGCAGTTCTTC
J gene: TRBJ2-1
D gene: NA
V gene: TRBV9
clone size: NA

CDR3 protein: CASSPYIGGTGGGSFF
CDR3 DNA: TGTGCCAGCAGTCCCTATATTGGGGGGACAGGGGGTGGATCTTTCTTT
J gene: TRBJ1-1
D gene: TRBD1
V gene: TRBV28
clone size: NA

CDR3 protein: CASSPGLGARETQYF
CDR3 DNA: TGTGCCAGCAGCCCGGGGCTAGGGGCGAGAGAGACCCAGTACTTC
J gene: TRBJ2-5
D gene: NA
V gene: TRBV7-3
clone size: NA

CDR3 protein: CASSTGESPLHF
CDR3 DNA: TGCGCCAGCAGCACAGGGGAATCACCCCTCCACTTT
J gene: TRBJ1-6
D gene: TRBD1
V gene: TRBV4-1
clone size: few

CDR3 protein: CASSPGQGGTDTQYF
CDR3 DNA: TGTGCCAGCTCACCAGGCCAAGGCGGCACAGATACGCAGTATTTT
J gene: TRBJ2-3
D gene: NA
V gene: TRBV18
clone size: NA

CDR3 protein: CASSLGPGHDTEAFF
CDR3 DNA: TGTGCCAGCAGCTTAGGGCCGGGACACGACACTGAAGCTTTCTTT
J gene: TRBJ1-1
D gene: NA
V gene: TRBV11-2
clone size: NA

CDR3 protein: CASSPDRAGTDTQYF
CDR3 DNA: TGTGCCAGCAGCCCTGACAGGGCTGGCACAGATACGCAGTATTTT
J gene: TRBJ2-3
D gene: TRBD1
V gene: TRBV5-1
clone size: many

CDR3 protein: CASSLDRGNWDTQYF
CDR3 DNA: TGCGCCAGCAGCCTCGACAGGGGCAATTGGGATACGCAGTATTTT
J gene: TRBJ2-3
D gene: TRBD1
V gene: TRBV4-1
clone size: few

CDR3 protein: CSAIGRLGGQETQYF
CDR3 DNA: TGCAGTGCTATAGGACGCCTGGGGGGCCAAGAGACCCAGTACTTC
J gene: TRBJ2-5
D gene: NA
V gene: TRBV20-1
clone size: NA

CDR3 protein: CSATQNQETQYF
CDR3 DNA: TGCAGTGCTACCCAGAACCAAGAGACCCAGTACTTC
J gene: TRBJ2-5
D gene: NA
V gene: TRBV20-1
clone size: few

CDR3 protein: CVSTDRGGNQPQHF
CDR3 DNA: TGTGTCAGTACCGACAGGGGCGGCAATCAGCCCCAGCATTTT
J gene: TRBJ1-5
D gene: TRBD1
V gene: TRBV19
clone size: NA

CDR3 protein: CASSYSTATGEQYF
CDR3 DNA: TGTGCCAGCAGTTACTCGACGGCTACCGGGGAGCAGTACTTC
J gene: TRBJ2-7
D gene: NA
V gene: TRBV6-5
clone size: few

CDR3 protein: CASSERSVPAEKLFF
CDR3 DNA: TGTGCCAGCAGCGAGAGATCGGTGCCGGCGGAAAAACTGTTTTTT
J gene: TRBJ1-4
D gene: NA
V gene: TRBV9
clone size: NA

CDR3 protein: CASSWSVNQETQYF
CDR3 DNA: TGTGCCAGCAGCTGGTCGGTTAACCAAGAGACCCAGTACTTC
J gene: TRBJ2-5
D gene: NA
V gene: TRBV7-9
clone size: NA

CDR3 protein: CASSLGQLVEGANVLTF
CDR3 DNA: TGCGCCAGCAGCTTGGGCCAGCTGGTGGAAGGGGCCAACGTCCTGACTTTC
J gene: TRBJ2-6
D gene: NA
V gene: TRBV5-1
clone size: few

CDR3 protein: CASSYERGSGTGAPMNTEAFF
CDR3 DNA: TGTGCCAGCAGTTACGAAAGGGGATCCGGGACAGGGGCCCCCATGAACACTGAAGCTTTCTTT
J gene: TRBJ1-1
D gene: TRBD1
V gene: TRBV6-5
clone size: NA

CDR3 protein: CASSLGRGQGGYTF
CDR3 DNA: TGCGCCAGCAGCTTGGGCAGGGGGCAAGGGGGCTACACCTTC
J gene: TRBJ1-2
D gene: TRBD1
V gene: TRBV5-1
clone size: NA

CDR3 protein: CASSRGQLAKNIQYF
CDR3 DNA: TGTGCCAGCAGTAGGGGACAGCTAGCCAAAAACATTCAGTACTTC
J gene: TRBJ2-4
D gene: TRBD1
V gene: TRBV2
clone size: NA

CDR3 protein: CASSGGAANEKLFF
CDR3 DNA: TGTGCCAGCAGTGGGGGGGCGGCTAATGAAAAACTGTTTTTT
J gene: TRBJ1-4
D gene: NA
V gene: TRBV25-1
clone size: NA

CDR3 protein: CASSFAGTAGNQPQHF
CDR3 DNA: TGCGCCAGCAGCTTCGCCGGGACAGCAGGCAATCAGCCCCAGCATTTT
J gene: TRBJ1-5
D gene: TRBD1
V gene: TRBV5-1
clone size: few

CDR3 protein: CASSLASYYGYTF
CDR3 DNA: TGCGCCAGCAGCTTGGCCAGCTACTATGGCTACACCTTC
J gene: TRBJ1-2
D gene: NA
V gene: TRBV5-1
clone size: few

CDR3 protein: CASSSTGQAYTGELFF
CDR3 DNA: TGTGCCAGCAGCTCGACCGGACAGGCGTACACCGGGGAGCTGTTTTTT
J gene: TRBJ2-2
D gene: TRBD1
V gene: TRBV7-3
clone size: few

CDR3 protein: CASSRRQGWGQPQHF
CDR3 DNA: TGTGCCAGCAGTCGCCGACAGGGTTGGGGCCAGCCCCAGCATTTT
J gene: TRBJ1-5
D gene: TRBD1
V gene: TRBV6-5
clone size: few

CDR3 protein: CASSYNSGGAGFAETQYF
CDR3 DNA: TGTGCCAGCAGTTACAATAGCGGGGGGGCCGGATTTGCGGAGACCCAGTACTTC
J gene: TRBJ2-5
D gene: TRBD2
V gene: TRBV6-5
clone size: NA

CDR3 protein: CASSLGGQLEEQFF
CDR3 DNA: TGTGCCAGCAGCTTAGGGGGACAGTTAGAGGAGCAGTTCTTC
J gene: TRBJ2-1
D gene: TRBD1
V gene: TRBV11-3
clone size: few

CDR3 protein: CASSPGRLTEAFF
CDR3 DNA: TGTGCCAGCAGCCCTGGCAGGCTCACTGAAGCTTTCTTT
J gene: TRBJ1-1
D gene: NA
V gene: TRBV12-3/TRBV12-4
clone size: few

CDR3 protein: CASIPTGAGANVLTF
CDR3 DNA: TGTGCCAGCATCCCCACTGGGGCAGGGGCCAACGTCCTGACTTTC
J gene: TRBJ2-6
D gene: NA
V gene: TRBV6-1
clone size: few

CDR3 protein: CASSDGTGRNIQYF
CDR3 DNA: TGCGCCAGCAGCGACGGGACAGGGAGAAACATTCAGTACTTC
J gene: TRBJ2-4
D gene: TRBD1
V gene: TRBV5-1
clone size: NA

CDR3 protein: CAISEGTTNYGYTF
CDR3 DNA: TGTGCCATCAGTGAGGGCACGACCAACTATGGCTACACCTTC
J gene: TRBJ1-2
D gene: NA
V gene: TRBV10-3
clone size: NA

CDR3 protein: CASSFGLAGAYNEQFF
CDR3 DNA: TGTGCCAGCAGCTTCGGACTAGCGGGGGCCTACAATGAGCAGTTCTTC
J gene: TRBJ2-1
D gene: TRBD2
V gene: TRBV7-3
clone size: few

CDR3 protein: CSGGTGNLWEQYF
CDR3 DNA: TGCAGCGGGGGGACAGGCAACCTCTGGGAGCAGTACTTC
J gene: TRBJ2-5
D gene: TRBD1
V gene: TRBV29-1
clone size: few

CDR3 protein: CASSLTRSVNEQFF
CDR3 DNA: TGTGCCAGCAGCTTAACCCGGTCGGTCAATGAGCAGTTCTTC
J gene: TRBJ2-1
D gene: NA
V gene: TRBV7-3
clone size: NA

CDR3 protein: CSSVTGPNEQFF
CDR3 DNA: TGCAGCTCCGTGACAGGACCCAATGAGCAGTTCTTC
J gene: TRBJ2-1
D gene: NA
V gene: TRBV29-1
clone size: once

CDR3 protein: CASQTYRDRPYEQYF
CDR3 DNA: TGTGCCAGCCAAACTTACCGGGACAGGCCCTACGAGCAGTACTTC
J gene: TRBJ2-7
D gene: TRBD1
V gene: TRBV28
clone size: NA

CDR3 protein: CASSYWTPPRAGQPQHF
CDR3 DNA: TGTGCCAGCAGTTACTGGACCCCCCCCAGGGCGGGACAGCCCCAGCATTTT
J gene: TRBJ1-5
D gene: NA
V gene: TRBV6-5
clone size: NA

CDR3 protein: CASSLGPAQSGYEQYF
CDR3 DNA: TGTGCCAGCAGCTTAGGCCCCGCGCAGTCTGGCTACGAGCAGTACTTC
J gene: TRBJ2-7
D gene: NA
V gene: TRBV7-9
clone size: NA

CDR3 protein: CASQGPPGPYTF
CDR3 DNA: TGTGCCAGCCAGGGGCCGCCCGGGCCCTACACCTTC
J gene: TRBJ1-2
D gene: NA
V gene: TRBV12-3/TRBV12-4
clone size: NA

CDR3 protein: CSPSQGMRTDTQYF
CDR3 DNA: TGCAGCCCCTCGCAGGGGATGCGCACAGATACGCAGTATTTT
J gene: TRBJ2-3
D gene: NA
V gene: TRBV20-1
clone size: few

CDR3 protein: CASSPGTSGQQFF
CDR3 DNA: TGTGCCAGCAGCCCCGGGACTAGCGGCCAGCAGTTCTTC
J gene: TRBJ2-1
D gene: TRBD2
V gene: TRBV6-5
clone size: few

CDR3 protein: CASSLVRQMNTEAFF
CDR3 DNA: TGTGCCAGCAGCTTAGTTCGGCAGATGAACACTGAAGCTTTCTTT
J gene: TRBJ1-1
D gene: NA
V gene: TRBV7-2
clone size: few

CDR3 protein: CASSHYRTGTDTQYF
CDR3 DNA: TGCGCCAGCAGCCACTACAGGACTGGCACAGATACGCAGTATTTT
J gene: TRBJ2-3
D gene: NA
V gene: TRBV4-3
clone size: NA